This TCR beta chain stems from a study of shared clonotypes between healthy human individuals. Study as a whole: For every donor, three CD4 naive, three CD4 memory, two CD8 naive and one CD8 memory plates were used. The study, taken as a whole, reports: Large sequencing depth failed to make sorted-subset sequencing complete, rarefaction showed.

Only in-frame clones appear in the TCRdb table, and some are missing; sequencing was by immunoSEQ multiplex PCR. There are about a million clones in the sample; approximately 72% occur only once, and 1.4% to 1.5% lies in the top ten. This clone turned up a few times. Its antigen remains unidentified. All donors were Caucasian adults living in Nashville, Tennessee. The TCR was taken from a man between 18 and 29 years old in good health. Sample: memory CD4+ T cells sorted from blood. Subset described: CD45RA-negative fraction.

The CDR3 sequence: CASLKSQETQYF. The CDR3 DNA follows: TGTGCCAGCCTAAAGTCCCAAGAGACCCAGTACTTC. The chain combines TRBV6-6 with TRBJ2-5, with D uncertain. Germline loops: CDR1 MNHNY, CDR2 SVGAGI (reference sequence). Deletions cut 8 bases from V and 1 base from J, with 8 bases between. The CDR3 covers 12 residues.